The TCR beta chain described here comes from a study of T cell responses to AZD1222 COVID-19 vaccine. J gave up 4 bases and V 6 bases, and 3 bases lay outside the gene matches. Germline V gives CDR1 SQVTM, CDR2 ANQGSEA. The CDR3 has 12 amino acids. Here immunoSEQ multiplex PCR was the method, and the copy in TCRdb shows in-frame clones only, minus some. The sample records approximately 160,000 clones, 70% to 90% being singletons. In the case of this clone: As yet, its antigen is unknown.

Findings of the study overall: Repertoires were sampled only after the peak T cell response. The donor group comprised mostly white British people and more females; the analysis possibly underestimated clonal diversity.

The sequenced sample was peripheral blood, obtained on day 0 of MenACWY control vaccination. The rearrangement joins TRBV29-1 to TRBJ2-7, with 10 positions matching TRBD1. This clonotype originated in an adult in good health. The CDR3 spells CSVAGQGYEQYF. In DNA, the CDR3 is TGCAGCGTCGCGGGACAGGGGTACGAGCAGTACTTC.